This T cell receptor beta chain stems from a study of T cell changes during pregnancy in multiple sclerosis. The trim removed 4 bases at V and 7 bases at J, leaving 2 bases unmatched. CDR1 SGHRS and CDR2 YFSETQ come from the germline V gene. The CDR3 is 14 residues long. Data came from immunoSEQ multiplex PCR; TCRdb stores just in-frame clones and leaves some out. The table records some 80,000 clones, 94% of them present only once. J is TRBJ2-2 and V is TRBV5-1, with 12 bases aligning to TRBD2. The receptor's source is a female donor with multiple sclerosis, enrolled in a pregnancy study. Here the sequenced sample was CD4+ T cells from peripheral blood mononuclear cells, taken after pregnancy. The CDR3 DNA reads TGCGCCAGCAGCCGACTAGCGGGAGACGGGGAGCTGTTTTTT. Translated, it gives CASSRLAGDGELFF. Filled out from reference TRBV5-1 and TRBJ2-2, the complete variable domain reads KAGVTQTPRYLIKTRGQQVTLSCSPISGHRSVSWYQQTPGQGLQFLFEYFSETQRNKGNFPGRFSGRQFSNSRSEMNVSTLELGDSALYLCASSRLAGDGELFFGEGSRLTVL.